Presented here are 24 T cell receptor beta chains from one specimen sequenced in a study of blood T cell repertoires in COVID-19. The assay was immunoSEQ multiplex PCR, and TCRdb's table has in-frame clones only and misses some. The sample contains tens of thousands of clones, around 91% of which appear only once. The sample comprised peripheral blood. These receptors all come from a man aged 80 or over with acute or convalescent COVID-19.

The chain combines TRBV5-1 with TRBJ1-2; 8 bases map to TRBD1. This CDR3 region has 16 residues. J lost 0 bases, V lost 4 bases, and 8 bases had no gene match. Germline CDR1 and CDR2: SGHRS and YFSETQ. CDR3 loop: CASSPQDRVANYGYTF. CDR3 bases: TGCGCCAGCAGCCCCCAGGACAGGGTGGCTAACTATGGCTACACCTTC.

CDR3 sequence reads: CASSRQGLGDQPQHF. The CDR3 DNA reads as TGTGCCAGCAGCAGACAGGGCTTGGGTGATCAGCCCCAGCATTTT. The chain links TRBV6-5 to TRBJ1-5; 7 positions match TRBD1. The germline gives CDR1 MNHEY, CDR2 SVGAGI. The CDR3 covers 15 residues. J was trimmed by 5 bases and V by 6 bases; bases with no gene match: 10.

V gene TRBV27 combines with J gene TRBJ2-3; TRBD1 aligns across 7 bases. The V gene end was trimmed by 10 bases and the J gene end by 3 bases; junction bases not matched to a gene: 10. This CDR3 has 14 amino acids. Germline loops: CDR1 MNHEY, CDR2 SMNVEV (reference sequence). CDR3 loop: CATAPDRATDTQYF. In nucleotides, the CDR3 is TGTGCCACTGCCCCCGACAGGGCAACAGATACGCAGTATTTT.

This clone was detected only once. CDR3 sequence reads: CASSPRWGEETQYF. The DNA for the CDR3 is TGTGCCAGCAGCCCCCGGTGGGGGGAAGAGACCCAGTACTTC. The rearrangement links TRBV7-2 to TRBJ2-5; maybe TRBD2 (6 bases). This CDR3 has 14 amino acids. Per the germline V gene, CDR1 is SGHTA and CDR2 is FQGNSA. V was clipped by 5 bases and J by 3 bases, with 13 bases between them.

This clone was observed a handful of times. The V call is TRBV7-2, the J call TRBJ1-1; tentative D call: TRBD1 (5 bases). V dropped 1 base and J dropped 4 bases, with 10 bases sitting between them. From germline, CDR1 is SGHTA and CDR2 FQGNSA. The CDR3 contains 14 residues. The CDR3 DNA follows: TGTGCCAGCAGCTTAGGCTGGGGGGGCACTGAAGCTTTCTTT. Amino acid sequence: CASSLGWGGTEAFF.

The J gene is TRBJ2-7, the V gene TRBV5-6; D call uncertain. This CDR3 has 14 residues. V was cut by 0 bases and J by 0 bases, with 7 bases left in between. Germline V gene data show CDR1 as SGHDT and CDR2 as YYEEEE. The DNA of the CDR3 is TGTGCCAGCAGCTTGGACAGCCTCTCCTACGAGCAGTACTTC. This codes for CASSLDSLSYEQYF.

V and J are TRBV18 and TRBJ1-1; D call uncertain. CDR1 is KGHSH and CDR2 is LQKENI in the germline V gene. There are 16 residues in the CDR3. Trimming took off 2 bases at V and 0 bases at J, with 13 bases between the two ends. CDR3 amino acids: CASSPALGSMNTEAFF. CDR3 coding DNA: TGTGCCAGCTCACCAGCCCTGGGCAGTATGAACACTGAAGCTTTCTTT.

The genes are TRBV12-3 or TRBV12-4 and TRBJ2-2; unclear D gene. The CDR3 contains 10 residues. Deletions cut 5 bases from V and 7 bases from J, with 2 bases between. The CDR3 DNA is TGTGCCAGCAGTCTCGGGGAGCTGTTTTTT. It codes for CASSLGELFF.

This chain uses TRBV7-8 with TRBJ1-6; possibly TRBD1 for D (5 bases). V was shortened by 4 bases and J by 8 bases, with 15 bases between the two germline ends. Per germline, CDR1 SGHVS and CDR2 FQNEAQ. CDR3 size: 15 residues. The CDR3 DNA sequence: TGTGCCAGCAGCTCCCCCGGGACGGGAGATTCACCCCTCCACTTT. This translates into CASSSPGTGDSPLHF.

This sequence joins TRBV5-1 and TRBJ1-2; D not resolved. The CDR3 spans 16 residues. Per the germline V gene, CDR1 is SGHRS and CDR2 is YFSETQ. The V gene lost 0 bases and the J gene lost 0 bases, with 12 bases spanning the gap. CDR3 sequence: CASSLVAYGTNYGYTF. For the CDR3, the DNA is TGCGCCAGCAGCTTGGTTGCCTACGGGACTAACTATGGCTACACCTTC.

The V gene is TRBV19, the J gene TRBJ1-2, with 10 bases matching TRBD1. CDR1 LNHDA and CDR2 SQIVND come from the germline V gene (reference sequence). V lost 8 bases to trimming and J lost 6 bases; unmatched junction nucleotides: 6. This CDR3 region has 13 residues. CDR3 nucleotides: TGTGCCAGTCGGGGACAGGGGTGGGATGGCTACACCTTC. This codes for CASRGQGWDGYTF.

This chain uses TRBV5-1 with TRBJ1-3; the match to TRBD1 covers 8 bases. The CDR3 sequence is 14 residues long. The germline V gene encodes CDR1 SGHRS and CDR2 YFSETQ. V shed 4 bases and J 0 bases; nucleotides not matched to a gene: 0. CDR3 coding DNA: TGCGCCAGCAGCGGGACAGGCTCTGGAAACACCATATATTTT. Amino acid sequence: CASSGTGSGNTIYF.

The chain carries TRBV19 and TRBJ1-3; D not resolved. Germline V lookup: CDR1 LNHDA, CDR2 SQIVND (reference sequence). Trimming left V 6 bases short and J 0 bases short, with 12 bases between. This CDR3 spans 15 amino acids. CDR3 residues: CASRTRETSGNTIYF. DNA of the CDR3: TGTGCCAGTAGGACACGGGAAACCTCTGGAAACACCATATATTTT. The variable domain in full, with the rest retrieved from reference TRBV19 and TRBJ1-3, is DGGITQSPKYLFRKEGQNVTLSCEQNLNHDAMYWYRQDPGQGLRLIYYSQIVNDFQKGDIAEGYSVSREKKESFPLTVTSAQKNPTAFYLCASRTRETSGNTIYFGEGSWLTVV.

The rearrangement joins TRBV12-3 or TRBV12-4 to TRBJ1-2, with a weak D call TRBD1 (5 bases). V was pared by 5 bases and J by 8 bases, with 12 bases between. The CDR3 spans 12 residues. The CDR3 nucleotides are TGTGCCAGCAGTGCCCCGGAGGGGGGCTACACCTTC. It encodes CASSAPEGGYTF.

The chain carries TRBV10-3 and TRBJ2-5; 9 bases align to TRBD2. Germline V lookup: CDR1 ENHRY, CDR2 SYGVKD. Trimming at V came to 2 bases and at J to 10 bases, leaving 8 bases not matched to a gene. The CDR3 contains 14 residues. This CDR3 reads CAISEETSGGGQYF. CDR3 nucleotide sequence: TGTGCCATCAGTGAGGAGACTAGCGGTGGGGGCCAGTACTTC.

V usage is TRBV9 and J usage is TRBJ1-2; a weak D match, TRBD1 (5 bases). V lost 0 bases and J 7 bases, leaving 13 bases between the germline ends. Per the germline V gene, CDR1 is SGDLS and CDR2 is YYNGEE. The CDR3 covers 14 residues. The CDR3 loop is CASSVESGWSGYTF. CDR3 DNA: TGTGCCAGCAGCGTAGAATCAGGGTGGTCTGGCTACACCTTC.

In DNA form, the CDR3 reads TGTGCCAGCAGCCAAGCCCTTGGGACAGGGATCCTCTTACACACAGATACGCAGTATTTT. Residues: CASSQALGTGILLHTDTQYF. The rearrangement joins TRBV3-1 (or the pseudogene TRBV3-2) to TRBJ2-3; 9 bases match TRBD1. The CDR3 runs 20 residues. The ends lost 1 base at V and 2 bases at J; junction bases unmatched: 16. In germline, CDR1 is LGHDT, CDR2 YNNKEL (reference sequence).

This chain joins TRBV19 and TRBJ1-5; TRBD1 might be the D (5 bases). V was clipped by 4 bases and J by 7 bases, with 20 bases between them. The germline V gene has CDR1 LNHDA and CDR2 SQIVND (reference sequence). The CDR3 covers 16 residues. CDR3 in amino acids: CASSTPRWQGGQPQHF. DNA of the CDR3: TGTGCCAGTAGTACCCCCCGGTGGCAGGGAGGCCAGCCCCAGCATTTT.

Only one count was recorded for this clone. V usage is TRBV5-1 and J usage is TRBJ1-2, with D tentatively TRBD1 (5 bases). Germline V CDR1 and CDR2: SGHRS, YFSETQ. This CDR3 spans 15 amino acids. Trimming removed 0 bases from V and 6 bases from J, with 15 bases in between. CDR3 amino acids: CASSLGRLGGDGYTF. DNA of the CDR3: TGCGCCAGCAGCTTGGGCCGTTTGGGGGGGGATGGCTACACCTTC.

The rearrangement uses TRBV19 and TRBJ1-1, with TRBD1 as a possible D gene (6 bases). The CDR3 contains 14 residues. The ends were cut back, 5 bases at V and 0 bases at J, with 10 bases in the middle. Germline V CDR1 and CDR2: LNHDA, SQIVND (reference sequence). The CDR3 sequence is CASSEDSLNTEAFF. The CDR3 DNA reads TGTGCCAGTAGTGAGGACAGCCTGAACACTGAAGCTTTCTTT.

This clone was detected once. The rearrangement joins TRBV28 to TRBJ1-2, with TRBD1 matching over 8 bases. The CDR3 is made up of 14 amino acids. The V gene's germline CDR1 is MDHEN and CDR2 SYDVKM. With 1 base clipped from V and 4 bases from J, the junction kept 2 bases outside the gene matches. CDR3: CASSLSGGVYGYTF. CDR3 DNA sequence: TGTGCCAGCAGTTTATCAGGGGGCGTCTATGGCTACACCTTC.

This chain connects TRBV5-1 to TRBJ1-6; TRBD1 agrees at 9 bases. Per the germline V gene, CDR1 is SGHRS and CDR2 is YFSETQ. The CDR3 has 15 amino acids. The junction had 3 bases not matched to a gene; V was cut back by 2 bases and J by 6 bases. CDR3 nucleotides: TGCGCCAGCAGCTTACAGGGGGCGCGTAATTCACCCCTCCACTTT. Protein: CASSLQGARNSPLHF.

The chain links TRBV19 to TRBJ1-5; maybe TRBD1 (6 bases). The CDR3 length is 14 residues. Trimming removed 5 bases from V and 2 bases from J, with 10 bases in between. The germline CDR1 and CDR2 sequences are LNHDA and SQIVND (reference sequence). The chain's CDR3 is CASSARGGNQPQHF. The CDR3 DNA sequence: TGTGCCAGTAGTGCCAGGGGTGGCAATCAGCCCCAGCATTTT. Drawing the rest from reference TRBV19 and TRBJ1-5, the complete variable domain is DGGITQSPKYLFRKEGQNVTLSCEQNLNHDAMYWYRQDPGQGLRLIYYSQIVNDFQKGDIAEGYSVSREKKESFPLTVTSAQKNPTAFYLCASSARGGNQPQHFGDGTRLSIL.

The CDR3: CASRLDCGLQRRTGSYNEQFF. In nucleotides, the CDR3 is TGTGCAAGTCGCTTAGATTGTGGTCTTCAGCGTCGGACAGGCTCCTACAATGAGCAGTTCTTC. V usage is TRBV12-2 and J usage is TRBJ2-1; TRBD1 is the table's D call, not checked against the DNA. TRBV12-2 is a pseudogene segment. The CDR3 is 21 residues long.